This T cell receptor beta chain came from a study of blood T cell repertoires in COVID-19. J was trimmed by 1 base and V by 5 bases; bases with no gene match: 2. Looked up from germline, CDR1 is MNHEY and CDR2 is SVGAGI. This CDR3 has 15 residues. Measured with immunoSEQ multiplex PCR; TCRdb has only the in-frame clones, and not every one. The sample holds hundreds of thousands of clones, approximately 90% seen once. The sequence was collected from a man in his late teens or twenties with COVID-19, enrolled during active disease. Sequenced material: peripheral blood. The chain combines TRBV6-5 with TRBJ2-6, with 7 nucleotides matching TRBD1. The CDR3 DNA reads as TGTGCCAGCAGTCAGGACAGGTCTGGGGCCAACGTCCTGACTTTC. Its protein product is CASSQDRSGANVLTF.